This TCR beta chain comes out of a study of cytomegalovirus exposure and HLA in healthy donors. V lost 6 bases and J 0 bases, leaving 14 bases between the germline ends. Germline lookup yields CDR1 SGHKS and CDR2 YYEKEE (reference sequence). The length of the CDR3 is 15 residues. Amplification used 60 Vbeta primers and 13 Jbeta primers. Profiling relied on immunoSEQ multiplex PCR, and the TCRdb table lists in-frame clones only, not all of them. The table lists approximately 82,000 clones, around 10% of them singletons. The clonotype was recovered from a man in his fifties or sixties in good health and CMV-seropositive. Material for sequencing was PBMCs. The V and J genes are TRBV5-5 and TRBJ2-3; possibly TRBD1 for D (6 bases). CDR3 region: CASTLQGTSTDTQYF. In DNA form, the CDR3 reads TGTGCCAGCACCCTACAGGGTACTAGCACAGATACGCAGTATTTT.